This entry describes one TCR beta chain. Its target is not known. This sample was included in a study of early T cells in non-severe SARS-CoV-2 infection. Overall study context: The chains were unpaired, and the sequenced material was bulk RNA from unsorted whole blood. Study conclusions and caveats: In VDJdb matching, anti-spike CD8 responses were favored while private and CD4 specificities went missing.

The TCR library protocol attached unique molecular identifiers to the individual cDNA molecules. Each CDR3 protein gets one entry after TCRdb re-called the 5' RACE reads with MiXCR. The profile shows some 45,000 distinct CDR3 sequences, approximately 6.2% of them singletons. Germline V lookup: CDR1 KGHSH, CDR2 LQKENI. The length of the CDR3 is 13 residues. The V gene lost 0 bases and the J gene lost 3 bases, with 6 bases spanning the gap. The sequence came from an adult who was a healthcare worker with PCR-confirmed SARS-CoV-2 infection or an uninfected control (not recorded which). The starting material was whole blood, obtained at baseline. This rearrangement joins TRBV18 to TRBJ2-7; D is unresolved. The chain's CDR3 is CASSPPDIYEQYF. CDR3 DNA sequence: TGTGCCAGCTCACCACCCGACATCTACGAGCAGTACTTC.